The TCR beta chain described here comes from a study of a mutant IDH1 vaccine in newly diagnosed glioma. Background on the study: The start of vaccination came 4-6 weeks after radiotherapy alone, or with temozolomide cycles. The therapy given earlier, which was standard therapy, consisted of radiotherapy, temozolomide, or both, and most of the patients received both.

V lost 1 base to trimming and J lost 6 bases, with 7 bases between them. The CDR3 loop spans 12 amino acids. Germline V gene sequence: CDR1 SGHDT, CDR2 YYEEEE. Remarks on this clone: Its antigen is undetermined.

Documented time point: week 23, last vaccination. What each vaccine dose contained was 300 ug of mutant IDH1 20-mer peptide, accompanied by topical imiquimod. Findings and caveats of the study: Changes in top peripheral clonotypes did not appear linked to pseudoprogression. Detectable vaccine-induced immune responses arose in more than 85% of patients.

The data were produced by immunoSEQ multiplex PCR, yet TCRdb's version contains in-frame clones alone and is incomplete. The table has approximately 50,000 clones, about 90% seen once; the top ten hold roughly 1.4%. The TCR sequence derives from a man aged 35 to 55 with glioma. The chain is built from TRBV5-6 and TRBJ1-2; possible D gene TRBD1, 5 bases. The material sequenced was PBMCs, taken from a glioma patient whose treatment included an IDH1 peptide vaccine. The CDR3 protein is CASSLWGDGYTF. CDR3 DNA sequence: TGTGCCAGCAGCTTGTGGGGGGATGGCTACACCTTC. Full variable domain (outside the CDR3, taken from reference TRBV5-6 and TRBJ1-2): DAGVTQSPTHLIKTRGQQVTLRCSPKSGHDTVSWYQQALGQGPQFIFQYYEEEERQRGNFPDRFSGHQFPNYSSELNVNALLLGDSALYLCASSLWGDGYTFGSGTRLTVV.